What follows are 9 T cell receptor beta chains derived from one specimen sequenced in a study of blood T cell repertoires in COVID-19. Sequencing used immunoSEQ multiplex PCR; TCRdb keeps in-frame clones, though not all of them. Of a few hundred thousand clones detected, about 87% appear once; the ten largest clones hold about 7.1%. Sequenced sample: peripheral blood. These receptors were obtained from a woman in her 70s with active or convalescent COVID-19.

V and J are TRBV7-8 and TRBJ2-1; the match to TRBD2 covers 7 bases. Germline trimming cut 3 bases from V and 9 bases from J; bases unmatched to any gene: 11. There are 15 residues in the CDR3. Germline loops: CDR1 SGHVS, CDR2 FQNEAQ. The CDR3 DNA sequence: TGTGCCAGCAGCTTGTCAGCGGGGCGGAGTCGTGAGCAGTTCTTC. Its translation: CASSLSAGRSREQFF.

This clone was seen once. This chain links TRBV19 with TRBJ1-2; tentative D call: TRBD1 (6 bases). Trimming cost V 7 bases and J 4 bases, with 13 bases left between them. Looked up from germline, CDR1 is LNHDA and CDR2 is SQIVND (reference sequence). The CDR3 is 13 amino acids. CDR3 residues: CASTNRVSYGYTF. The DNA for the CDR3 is TGTGCCAGTACAAACAGGGTTAGCTATGGCTACACCTTC.

The CDR3 is CASSLTAGEAFF. The CDR3, as DNA: TGTGCCAGCAGTTTAACGGCAGGTGAAGCTTTCTTT. This chain connects TRBV12-3 or TRBV12-4 to TRBJ1-1; D call uncertain. Trimming stripped 2 bases from V and 7 bases from J, with 8 bases between. The CDR3 is 12 amino acids.

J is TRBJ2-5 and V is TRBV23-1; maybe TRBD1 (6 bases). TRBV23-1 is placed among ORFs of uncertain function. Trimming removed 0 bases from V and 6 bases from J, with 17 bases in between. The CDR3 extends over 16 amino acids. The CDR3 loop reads CASSQSVRGSKKTQYF. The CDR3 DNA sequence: TGCGCCAGCAGTCAATCGGTGAGGGGGTCGAAAAAGACCCAGTACTTC.

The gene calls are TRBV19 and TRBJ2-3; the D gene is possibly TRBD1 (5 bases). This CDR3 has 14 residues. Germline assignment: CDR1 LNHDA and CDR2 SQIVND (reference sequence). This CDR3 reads CARKETDIWDTQYF. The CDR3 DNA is TGTGCTCGTAAGGAGACGGACATATGGGATACGCAGTATTTT.

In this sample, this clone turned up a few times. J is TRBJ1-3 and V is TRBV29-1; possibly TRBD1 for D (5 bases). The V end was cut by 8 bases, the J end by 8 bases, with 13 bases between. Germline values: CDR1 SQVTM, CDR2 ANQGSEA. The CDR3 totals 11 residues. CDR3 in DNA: TGCAGCACCCGACAAGGGGACACCATATATTTT. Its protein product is CSTRQGDTIYF.

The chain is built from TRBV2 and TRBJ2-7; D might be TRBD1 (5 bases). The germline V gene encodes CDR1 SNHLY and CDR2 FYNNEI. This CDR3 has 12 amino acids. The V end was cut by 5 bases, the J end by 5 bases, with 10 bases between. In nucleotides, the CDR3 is TGTGCCAGCAGTACAGGATTCAACGAGCAGTACTTC. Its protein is CASSTGFNEQYF. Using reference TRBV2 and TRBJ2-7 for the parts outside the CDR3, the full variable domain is EPEVTQTPSHQVTQMGQEVILRCVPISNHLYFYWYRQILGQKVEFLVSFYNNEISEKSEIFDDQFSVERPDGSNFTLKIRSTKLEDSAMYFCASSTGFNEQYFGPGTRLTVT.

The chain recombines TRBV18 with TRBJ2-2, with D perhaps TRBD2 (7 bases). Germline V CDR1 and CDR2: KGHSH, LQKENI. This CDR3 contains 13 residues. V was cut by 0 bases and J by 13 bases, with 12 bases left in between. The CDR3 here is CASSPPPGEGLFF. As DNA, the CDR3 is TGTGCCAGCTCACCACCGCCAGGGGAGGGGCTGTTTTTT.

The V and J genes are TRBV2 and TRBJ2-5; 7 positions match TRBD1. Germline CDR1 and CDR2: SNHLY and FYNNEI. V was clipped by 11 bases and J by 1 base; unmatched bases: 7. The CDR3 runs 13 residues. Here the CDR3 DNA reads TGTGCCGGACTGGACAGGACCCAAGAGACCCAGTACTTC. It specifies CAGLDRTQETQYF.